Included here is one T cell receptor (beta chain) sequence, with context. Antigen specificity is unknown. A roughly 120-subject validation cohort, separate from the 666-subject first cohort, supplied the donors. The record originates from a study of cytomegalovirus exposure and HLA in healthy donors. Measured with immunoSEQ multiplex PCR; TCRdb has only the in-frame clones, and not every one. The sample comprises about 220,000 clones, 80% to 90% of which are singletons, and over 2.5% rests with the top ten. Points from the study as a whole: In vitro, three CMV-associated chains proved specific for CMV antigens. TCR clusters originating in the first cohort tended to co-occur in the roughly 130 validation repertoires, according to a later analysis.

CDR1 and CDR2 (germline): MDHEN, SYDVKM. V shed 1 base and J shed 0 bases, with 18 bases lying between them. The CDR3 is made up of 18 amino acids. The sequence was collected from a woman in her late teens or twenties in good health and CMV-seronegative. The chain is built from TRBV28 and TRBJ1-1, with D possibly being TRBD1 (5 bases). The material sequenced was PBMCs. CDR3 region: CASSLFSGGWGLNTEAFF. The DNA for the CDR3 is TGTGCCAGCAGTTTATTTAGCGGGGGTTGGGGTCTGAACACTGAAGCTTTCTTT.